This is a list of T cell receptor beta chains from one sample in a study of immune evolution from preneoplasia to lung adenocarcinoma. The assay was immunoSEQ multiplex PCR, and TCRdb's table has in-frame clones only and misses some. Here the sample spans 35,000 or so clones, roughly four fifths being singletons. Sequenced input: FFPE invasive lung adenocarcinoma tissue. Every receptor here comes from a person between 60 and 69 years old with lung adenocarcinoma. The CDR3 runs from the conserved cysteine through the conserved F or W. D genes are given only for firm matches. Not every row has a clone size; where given, it reads once, few, many or a size class.

>TRBV5-7|TRBD1|TRBJ2-7|.
CASSKTPGQESSYEQYF
TGTGCCAGCAGCAAAACCCCGGGACAGGAATCCTCCTACGAGCAGTACTTC
>TRBV9|.|TRBJ2-1|.
CASSVSPGSYNEQFF
TGTGCCAGCAGCGTATCGCCAGGCTCCTACAATGAGCAGTTCTTC
>TRBV25-1|.|TRBJ2-4|.
CASSSTRNLGRAKNIQYF
TGTGCCAGCAGTTCTACTCGGAACCTAGGGAGGGCCAAAAACATTCAGTACTTC
>TRBV6-1|.|TRBJ1-2|.
CASRAPVNYGYTF
TGTGCCAGCAGGGCCCCAGTTAATTATGGCTACACCTTC
>TRBV7-3|TRBD2|TRBJ2-1|.
CASSSLAGGYNEQFF
TGTGCCAGCAGCTCCCTAGCGGGCGGGTACAATGAGCAGTTCTTC
>TRBV5-1|.|TRBJ2-7|.
CASSLGFGGEFVGTYEQYF
TGCGCCAGCAGCTTGGGGTTTGGAGGGGAGTTTGTAGGAACCTACGAGCAGTACTTC
>TRBV10-3|TRBD1|TRBJ2-1|.
CAIRGQSSYNEQFF
TGTGCCATCAGGGGACAGAGCTCCTACAATGAGCAGTTCTTC
>TRBV10-3|TRBD2|TRBJ2-1|.
CAISEGREVGNEQFF
TGTGCCATCAGTGAAGGTCGGGAGGTAGGCAATGAGCAGTTCTTC
>TRBV5-8|TRBD2|TRBJ2-2|.
CASGKRGYTGELFF
TGTGCCAGCGGGAAGCGGGGGTACACCGGGGAGCTGTTTTTT
>TRBV6-1|.|TRBJ2-7|.
CASSLEGYEQYF
TGTGCCAGCAGCCTTGAGGGGTACGAGCAGTACTTC
>TRBV30|TRBD1|TRBJ1-2|few
CAWTVGGGTGAGYTF
TGTGCCTGGACCGTAGGAGGAGGGACAGGGGCCGGCTACACCTTC
>TRBV12-5|.|TRBJ2-7|.
CASGFPDREDEQYF
TGTGCTAGTGGTTTTCCTGACAGGGAGGACGAGCAGTACTTC
>TRBV9|.|TRBJ2-1|.
CASSVSSPGLSNNEQFF
TGTGCCAGCAGCGTATCCTCGCCGGGACTTAGCAACAATGAGCAGTTCTTC
>TRBV9|TRBD2|TRBJ2-3|.
CASSTGLARTTDTQYF
TGTGCCAGCAGCACCGGACTAGCGAGAACCACAGATACGCAGTATTTT
>TRBV29-1|.|TRBJ1-2|.
CSVLSSGKRGYTF
TGCAGCGTTTTGTCTAGTGGAAAGCGTGGCTACACCTTC
>TRBV10-2|TRBD2|TRBJ2-7|.
CASSDGAGGFYEQYF
TGCGCCAGCAGTGATGGAGCGGGAGGGTTCTACGAGCAGTACTTC
>TRBV19|TRBD1|TRBJ2-5|few
CASSPSTGAGETQYF
TGTGCCAGTAGTCCCTCGACAGGGGCGGGAGAGACCCAGTACTTC
>TRBV27|.|TRBJ2-5|.
CASSFLGAQETQYF
TGTGCCAGCAGCTTCCTCGGGGCTCAAGAGACCCAGTACTTC
>TRBV7-9|.|TRBJ1-1|.
CASSFGQMEAFF
TGTGCCAGCAGCTTTGGACAAATGGAAGCTTTCTTT
>TRBV28|TRBD1|TRBJ1-3|many
CASSLSSKGTGRNTIYF
TGTGCCAGCAGTTTATCATCGAAAGGGACAGGGCGAAACACCATATATTTT
>TRBV6-1|TRBD2|TRBJ2-5|.
CASIHSGRKTQYF
TGTGCCAGCATCCACTCCGGGAGGAAGACCCAGTACTTC
>TRBV14|.|TRBJ2-2|.
CASSPTLQAGELFF
TGTGCCAGCAGCCCGACACTCCAGGCCGGGGAGCTGTTTTTT
>TRBV5-6|.|TRBJ2-3|.
CASSLGGSTDTQYF
TGTGCCAGCAGCTTGGGTGGTAGCACAGATACGCAGTATTTT
>TRBV5-1|TRBD1|TRBJ1-2|.
CASSPRTGDYGYTF
TGCGCCAGCAGCCCGAGGACAGGGGACTATGGCTACACCTTC
>TRBV11-2|.|TRBJ1-4|.
CASSPAGNEKLFF
TGTGCCAGCAGCCCTGCCGGGAATGAAAAACTGTTTTTT
>TRBV10-2|.|TRBJ1-2|.
CASSKQGDYGYTF
TGCGCCAGCAGTAAACAGGGTGACTATGGCTACACCTTC
>TRBV19|TRBD1|TRBJ1-3|.
CASSPRQGDSSGNTIYF
TGTGCCAGTAGTCCAAGACAGGGGGACTCTTCTGGAAACACCATATATTTT
>TRBV5-6|.|TRBJ2-1|.
CASSTRRRSSYNEQFF
TGTGCCAGCAGCACTCGACGGAGGAGCTCCTACAATGAGCAGTTCTTC
>TRBV7-8|.|TRBJ1-5|.
CASSVGTAQPQHF
TGTGCCAGCAGCGTAGGGACCGCGCAGCCCCAGCATTTT
>TRBV5-4|TRBD2|TRBJ2-1|.
CASSLARASGKNEQFF
TGTGCCAGCAGCTTGGCCCGGGCTAGCGGGAAAAATGAGCAGTTCTTC
>TRBV13|.|TRBJ2-1|once
CASSLGGRSYNEQFF
TGTGCCAGCAGCTTAGGCGGGCGCTCCTACAATGAGCAGTTCTTC
>TRBV5-4|.|TRBJ1-5|few
CASSLSGTNQPQHF
TGTGCCAGCAGCTTGTCGGGGACCAATCAGCCCCAGCATTTT
>TRBV9|TRBD2|TRBJ2-2|once
CASSVWTSSGELFF
TGTGCCAGCAGCGTCTGGACTAGTTCCGGGGAGCTGTTTTTT
>TRBV5-1|.|TRBJ2-2|.
CASSFGQTPNTGELFF
TGCGCCAGCAGCTTTGGACAAACCCCGAACACCGGGGAGCTGTTTTTT
>TRBV6-5|TRBD1|TRBJ2-1|.
CASSSTGNNEQFF
TGTGCCAGCAGTTCGACAGGGAACAATGAGCAGTTCTTC
>TRBV5-1|.|TRBJ2-3|.
CASSLNLGADTQYF
TGCGCCAGCAGCTTGAACCTTGGGGCAGATACGCAGTATTTT
>TRBV28|TRBD1|TRBJ2-7|.
CASSSRQGAFYEQYF
TGTGCCAGCAGTTCAAGACAGGGGGCTTTCTACGAGCAGTACTTC
>TRBV18|.|TRBJ1-5|.
CASSHYAGMGNQPQHF
TGTGCCAGCTCCCATTACGCGGGGATGGGCAATCAGCCCCAGCATTTT
>TRBV5-1|.|TRBJ2-3|.
CASSLEFSDTQYF
TGCGCCAGCAGCTTGGAGTTCTCAGATACGCAGTATTTT
>TRBV5-1|TRBD2|TRBJ2-2|.
CASSMTSGSTGELFF
TGCGCCAGCAGCATGACTAGCGGGAGCACCGGGGAGCTGTTTTTT
>TRBV21-1|.|TRBJ1-1|.
CASSSGYTEAFF
TGTGCCAGCAGCTCGGGCTACACTGAAGCTTTCTTT
>TRBV6-1|.|TRBJ2-7|few
CASNPSGATYEQYF
TGTGCCAGCAACCCCAGTGGGGCTACCTACGAGCAGTACTTC
>TRBV30|TRBD2|TRBJ2-2|.
CACILAGADTGELFF
TGTGCCTGCATTCTAGCGGGAGCCGACACCGGGGAGCTGTTTTTT
>TRBV28|TRBD2|TRBJ2-7|few
CASSLAGLGEQYF
TGTGCCAGCAGCCTAGCGGGGCTGGGGGAGCAGTACTTC
>TRBV6-6|TRBD2|TRBJ2-1|.
CASRLGLAGGSNEQFF
TGTGCCAGCAGACTGGGACTAGCGGGAGGCAGCAATGAGCAGTTCTTC
>TRBV7-3|TRBD2|TRBJ2-3|.
CASSLTSGLAGGGADTQYF
TGTGCCAGCAGCTTAACCTCGGGACTAGCGGGAGGTGGGGCAGATACGCAGTATTTT
>TRBV9|.|TRBJ2-7|.
CASSAGELSWGEQYF
TGTGCCAGCAGCGCCGGTGAGTTGTCCTGGGGAGAGCAGTACTTC